Shown below are 26 T cell receptor beta chains from a single sample sequenced in a study of blood T cell repertoires in COVID-19. Some clones are missing from TCRdb's copy, which holds only in-frame ones; the method was immunoSEQ multiplex PCR. The sample includes some 74,000 clones, roughly four fifths of them seen just once. The sample consisted of peripheral blood. These receptors were taken from a man at least 80 years old with acute or convalescent COVID-19.

This CDR3 reads CASSDRVAAYGYTF. The CDR3 DNA is TGTGCCAGCAGCGACAGGGTTGCCGCCTATGGCTACACCTTC. The rearrangement links TRBV11-2 to TRBJ1-2; 7 bases match TRBD1. This CDR3 spans 14 amino acids. The V gene's germline CDR1 is SGHAT and CDR2 FQNNGV. V was pared by 5 bases and J by 4 bases, with 7 bases of the junction left unmatched. Variable domain in full (rest from reference TRBV11-2 and TRBJ1-2): EAGVAQSPRYKIIEKRQSVAFWCNPISGHATLYWYQQILGQGPKLLIQFQNNGVVDDSQLPKDRFSAERLKGVDSTLKIQPAKLEDSAVYLCASSDRVAAYGYTFGSGTRLTVV.

The CDR3 nucleotides are TGTGCCAGCACCCACAAGGGCGAGGGCAAAAACATTCAGTACTTC. Protein product: CASTHKGEGKNIQYF. This sequence joins TRBV7-2 and TRBJ2-4; the D gene is possibly TRBD2 (5 bases). This CDR3 region has 15 residues. Germline CDR1 and CDR2: SGHTA and FQGNSA. Deletions cut 7 bases from V and 3 bases from J, with 16 bases between.

This clone appeared a single time. This chain uses TRBV12-5 with TRBJ2-3; D is undetermined. Germline V gene lookup returns CDR1 LGHNT and CDR2 FRNRAP. The V end lost 1 base, the J end lost 4 bases, and 9 bases lay between the germline ends. The CDR3 runs to 14 residues. The CDR3 loop is CASGLDVAADTQYF. CDR3 in DNA: TGTGCTAGTGGTTTGGACGTGGCAGCAGATACGCAGTATTTT.

The gene calls are TRBV5-5 and TRBJ2-2; TRBD2 might be the D (5 bases). In germline, CDR1 is SGHKS, CDR2 YYEKEE (reference sequence). There are 17 residues in the CDR3. Trimming pared 0 bases from V and 6 bases from J, leaving 18 bases between. The CDR3 nucleotides read TGTGCCAGCAGCTTGGATTCTCTAAGGGCCGGGGCCGGGGAGCTGTTTTTT. It encodes CASSLDSLRAGAGELFF.

The chain employs TRBV11-2 and TRBJ2-7; D might be TRBD1 (6 bases). Germline V gives CDR1 SGHAT, CDR2 FQNNGV. V lost 3 bases, J lost 3 bases, and 12 bases lay in between. This CDR3 has 14 residues. The CDR3 spells CASSFPGANYEQYF. The CDR3 DNA is TGTGCCAGCAGCTTTCCAGGGGCCAACTACGAGCAGTACTTC.

The rearrangement joins TRBV9 to TRBJ2-1, with 10 bases identical to TRBD2. After removal of 0 bases from V and 4 bases from J, the junction contained 7 bases not matched to a gene. Looked up from germline, CDR1 is SGDLS and CDR2 is YYNGEE. The CDR3 spans 17 residues. CDR3 region: CASSVEASGSLYNEQFF. The CDR3 nucleotides are TGTGCCAGCAGCGTAGAGGCTAGCGGGAGCCTTTACAATGAGCAGTTCTTC.

This clone was observed once. The chain joins TRBV5-5 to TRBJ2-7; 7 bases are shared with TRBD1. CDR3 length: 15 residues. CDR1 and CDR2 (germline): SGHKS, YYEKEE (reference sequence). With 4 bases clipped from V and 2 bases from J, the junction kept 9 bases outside the gene matches. The CDR3 coding sequence is TGTGCCAGCAGCACCTCCCCGGGACAGCCCTACGAGCAGTACTTC. Translation: CASSTSPGQPYEQYF.

This chain links TRBV2 with TRBJ1-2, with 7 bases matching TRBD1. The CDR3 totals 14 residues. Trimming cost V 2 bases and J 5 bases; bases outside gene matches: 5. The germline V gene encodes CDR1 SNHLY and CDR2 FYNNEI. This CDR3 is CASSERGREYGYTF. The CDR3, as DNA: TGTGCCAGCAGTGAAAGGGGGCGCGAGTATGGCTACACCTTC.

The V call is TRBV3-1 (or the pseudogene TRBV3-2), the J call TRBJ2-7; D possibly corresponds to TRBD2 (5 bases). The V and J ends lost 4 bases and 2 bases respectively, with 12 bases between them. CDR1 and CDR2 from the germline V gene are LGHDT and YNNKEL (reference sequence). CDR3 length equals 14 residues. CDR3 nucleotide sequence: TGTGCCAGCAGCCCACCGAGGGATACCTACGAGCAGTACTTC. Its translation is CASSPPRDTYEQYF.

This clone came up once. The J gene is TRBJ2-6, the V gene TRBV18; D remains unclear. The CDR3 is 16 residues long. Trimming removed 4 bases from V and 0 bases from J, with 10 bases in between. Germline V gene lookup returns CDR1 KGHSH and CDR2 LQKENI. The CDR3 spells CASSRIVNSGANVLTF. In DNA, the CDR3 is TGTGCCAGCTCACGTATAGTTAACTCTGGGGCCAACGTCCTGACTTTC.

This clone was seen a few times. The J gene is TRBJ1-2, the V gene TRBV28; the D is unclear. The germline V gene encodes CDR1 MDHEN and CDR2 SYDVKM. Trimming stripped 6 bases from V and 3 bases from J, with 14 bases between. The CDR3 sequence is 14 residues long. The CDR3 nucleotides are TGTGCCAGCAGCCCTATGGGCACCTACTATGGCTACACCTTC. Its protein product is CASSPMGTYYGYTF.

The chain recombines TRBV29-1 with TRBJ2-1; 12 bases fit TRBD2. CDR3 length equals 17 residues. Germline V lookup: CDR1 SQVTM, CDR2 ANQGSEA. V was pared by 4 bases and J by 0 bases, with 7 bases of the junction left unmatched. The DNA of the CDR3 is TGCAGCGTTGGGGGCCTAGCGGGAGGGAGCTCCTACAATGAGCAGTTCTTC. It yields the protein CSVGGLAGGSSYNEQFF.

The rearrangement links TRBV7-2 to TRBJ2-1, with D unresolved. The CDR3 sequence is 14 residues long. Germline V gene sequence: CDR1 SGHTA, CDR2 FQGNSA. Trimming shortened V by 4 bases and J by 9 bases, and 16 bases separated the two germline ends. In DNA, the CDR3 is TGTGCCAGCAGCTCCCCGCCCTTCGGGTCTGAGCAGTTCTTC. It is translated as CASSSPPFGSEQFF. Drawing the rest from reference TRBV7-2 and TRBJ2-1, the complete variable domain is GAGVSQSPSNKVTEKGKDVELRCDPISGHTALYWYRQSLGQGLEFLIYFQGNSAPDKSGLPSDRFSAERTGGSVSTLTIQRTQQEDSAVYLCASSSPPFGSEQFFGPGTRLTVL.

V usage is TRBV18 and J usage is TRBJ2-1; the match to TRBD2 covers 14 bases. V shed 6 bases, J shed 9 bases, and the junction held 7 bases outside the gene matches. CDR1 and CDR2 (germline): KGHSH, LQKENI. The CDR3 length is 15 residues. CDR3 in DNA: TGTGCCAGCTCGCCGACTAGCGGGAGGGCCTCTGAGCAGTTCTTC. Protein sequence: CASSPTSGRASEQFF.

This clone was seen a few times. CDR3 sequence: CASSEERGTNEKLFF. In DNA, the CDR3 is TGTGCCAGCTCAGAGGAAAGGGGAACTAATGAAAAACTGTTTTTT. The rearrangement links TRBV18 to TRBJ1-4, with a tentative D call TRBD1 (5 bases). V was cut by 5 bases and J by 1 base, with 11 bases left in between. In germline, CDR1 is KGHSH, CDR2 LQKENI. There are 15 residues in the CDR3.

This chain connects TRBV29-1 to TRBJ1-1; unclear D gene. CDR1 is SQVTM and CDR2 is ANQGSEA in the germline V gene. The CDR3 has 12 residues. V was trimmed by 7 bases and J by 1 base, leaving 10 bases between them. DNA of the CDR3: TGCAGCGCTTTCACAGCGAACACTGAAGCTTTCTTT. It encodes CSAFTANTEAFF.

The chain employs TRBV5-4 and TRBJ1-2; perhaps TRBD1 as D (5 bases). This CDR3 has 15 residues. Trimming stripped 6 bases from V and 6 bases from J, with 21 bases between. Looked up from germline, CDR1 is SGHNT and CDR2 is YYREEE (reference sequence). The CDR3 spells CASTITGSQGDGYTF. The CDR3 DNA sequence: TGTGCCAGCACCATAACTGGCAGCCAAGGGGATGGCTACACCTTC.

This clone was counted only a few times. The chain combines TRBV28 with TRBJ1-5; D is undetermined. CDR1 is MDHEN, CDR2 SYDVKM, per germline. The CDR3 has 15 residues. Trimming pared 3 bases from V and 1 base from J, leaving 10 bases between. CDR3 protein: CASSFISRSNQPQHF. DNA of the CDR3: TGTGCCAGCAGTTTTATTAGCAGAAGCAATCAGCCCCAGCATTTT.

V is TRBV3-1 (or the pseudogene TRBV3-2) and J is TRBJ1-5, with TRBD1 matching 8 bases. CDR3 length equals 15 residues. CDR1 and CDR2 from the germline V gene are LGHDT and YNNKEL (reference sequence). The V segment lost 3 bases and the J segment 1 base; nucleotides outside the gene matches: 2. CDR3 DNA: TGTGCCAGCAGCCAGGACAGGGTGAGCAATCAGCCCCAGCATTTT. Translating gives CASSQDRVSNQPQHF.

The chain couples TRBV20-1 to TRBJ2-2, with TRBD2 matching 9 bases. V lost 3 bases and J lost 1; bases outside the gene matches: 3. Germline CDR1 reads DFQATT; CDR2 reads SNEGSKA (reference sequence). This CDR3 has 15 amino acids. The CDR3 sequence: CSASRREGNTGELFF. CDR3 DNA: TGCAGTGCTAGTAGGCGGGAGGGGAACACCGGGGAGCTGTTTTTT.

The V call is TRBV6-2 or TRBV6-3, the J call TRBJ1-5, with D possibly being TRBD1 (5 bases). Germline V CDR1 and CDR2: MNHEY, SVGEGT. The CDR3 totals 17 residues. V gave up 6 bases and J gave up 5 bases, with 23 bases separating them. The CDR3 sequence is CASSRQRNPQGYQPQHF. The CDR3 nucleotides read TGTGCCAGCAGCCGACAGCGTAACCCCCAAGGCTATCAGCCCCAGCATTTT.

The chain has TRBV28 and TRBJ1-2; TRBD1 matches at 7 bases. J was trimmed by 8 bases and V by 5 bases; bases with no gene match: 17. The CDR3 is made up of 16 amino acids. From germline, CDR1 is MDHEN and CDR2 SYDVKM. The CDR3, as DNA: TGTGCCAGCAGTACCTTAGGGACAGTGGGGCCTCGAGGCTACACCTTC. Its protein product is CASSTLGTVGPRGYTF.

The genes are TRBV5-1 and TRBJ1-4, with D maybe TRBD1 (6 bases). V was pared by 5 bases and J by 3 bases, with 17 bases between. Per the germline V gene, CDR1 is SGHRS and CDR2 is YFSETQ. The CDR3 runs to 16 residues. The CDR3 sequence is CASREIVGAANEKLFF. CDR3 DNA sequence: TGCGCCAGCAGGGAAATCGTGGGGGCCGCTAATGAAAAACTGTTTTTT.

J is TRBJ1-2 and V is TRBV6-1; D remains unclear. Trimming took off 1 base at V and 4 bases at J, with 10 bases between the two ends. In germline, CDR1 is MNHNS, CDR2 SASEGT. The CDR3 is made up of 14 amino acids. CDR3 nucleotide sequence: TGTGCCAGCAGTGAAGGGGCAGTGGGCTATGGCTACACCTTC. Encoded protein: CASSEGAVGYGYTF.

The rearrangement uses TRBV18 and TRBJ2-7; D possibly corresponds to TRBD2 (5 bases). This CDR3 region has 15 residues. The germline V gene has CDR1 KGHSH and CDR2 LQKENI. Trimming took off 1 base at V and 2 bases at J, with 12 bases between the two ends. CDR3: CASSPQEAEAYEQYF. The CDR3 bases are TGTGCCAGCTCACCACAGGAAGCGGAGGCCTACGAGCAGTACTTC.

The rearrangement joins TRBV15 to TRBJ1-2; possibly TRBD1 for D (6 bases). V was clipped by 6 bases and J by 3 bases, with 11 bases between them. Germline V lookup: CDR1 LNHNV, CDR2 YYDKDF (reference sequence). This CDR3 has 13 residues. CDR3 loop: CATSEWGHYGYTF. DNA of the CDR3: TGTGCCACCAGTGAATGGGGGCACTATGGCTACACCTTC.